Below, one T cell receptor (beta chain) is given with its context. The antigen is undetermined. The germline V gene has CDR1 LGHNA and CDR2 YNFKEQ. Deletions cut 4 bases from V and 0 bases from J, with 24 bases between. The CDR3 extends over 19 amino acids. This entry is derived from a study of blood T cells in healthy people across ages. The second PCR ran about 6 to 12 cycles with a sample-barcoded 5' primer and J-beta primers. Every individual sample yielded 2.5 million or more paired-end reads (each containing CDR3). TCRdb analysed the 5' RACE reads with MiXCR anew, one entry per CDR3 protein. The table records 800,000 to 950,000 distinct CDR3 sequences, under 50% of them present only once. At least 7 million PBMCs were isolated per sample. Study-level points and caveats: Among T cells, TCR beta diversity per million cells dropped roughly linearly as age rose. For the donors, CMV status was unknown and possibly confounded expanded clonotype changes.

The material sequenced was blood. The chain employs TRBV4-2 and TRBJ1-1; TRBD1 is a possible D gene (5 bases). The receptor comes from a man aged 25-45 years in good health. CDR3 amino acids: CASSPQHREGIPMNTEAFF. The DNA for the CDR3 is TGTGCCAGCAGCCCCCAACATCGCGAGGGGATCCCCATGAACACTGAAGCTTTCTTT.